The subject of this entry is one TCR beta chain. Germline V lookup: CDR1 LNHDA, CDR2 SQIVND (reference sequence). The CDR3 sequence is 15 residues long. V shed 2 bases and J 3 bases; nucleotides not matched to a gene: 3. The entry originates in a study of blood T cell repertoires in COVID-19. At the level of the study: T cells, B-cell-depleted T cells, or PBMCs provided the cDNA or gDNA that served as material.

Enrollment of patients from Seattle took place during active infection, with longitudinal follow-up. Original data processing: Estimation of nucleated cell counts relied on the amplification of reference gene primers. Repertoires were generated with immunoSEQ multiplex PCR, while TCRdb's copy carries only in-frame clones and drops some. The V and J calls and the clone size are those of that table, but D and trimming were determined from the DNA. Here the sample spans about 390,000 clones, approximately 89% being singletons. The sequencing input was peripheral blood. This clonotype originated in a woman aged 55-69 years with COVID-19, enrolled during active disease. The chain carries TRBV19 and TRBJ1-3, with TRBD1 matching over 8 bases. The CDR3 spells CASSILGTGGNTIYF. CDR3 DNA sequence: TGTGCCAGTAGTATATTGGGGACAGGTGGAAACACCATATATTTT.